This is a list of T cell receptor beta chains from one sample in a study of vaccination effects on CD4 cells after COVID-19. Antigen specificity for these receptors is unknown. Profiled with immunoSEQ multiplex PCR; TCRdb holds only in-frame clones, not every one. This repertoire shows tens of thousands of clones, about 69% found once; its top ten account for roughly a quarter. Here the sequenced sample was CD4+ T cells from PBMCs cultured without peptide, taken before COVID-19 vaccination. Receptors were obtained from a human donor who had a prior SARS-CoV-2 infection. Both conserved end residues are part of each CDR3. The D gene is left open where the match is weak.

TRBV21-1	TRBJ1-2	.	CASSPRDDNYGYTF
TRBV24-1	TRBJ2-1	.	CATSELGGGRNEQFF
TRBV2	TRBJ1-5	.	CASGERESNQPQHF
TRBV13	TRBJ1-5	TRBD1	CASSLASTGAYQPQHF
TRBV6-6	TRBJ2-2	.	CASIRDLRNTGELFF
TRBV4-3	TRBJ1-3	.	CASSHQEPGNTIYF
TRBV7-2	TRBJ1-1	TRBD1	CASSYRQGNTEAFF
TRBV5-6	TRBJ1-4	.	CASSMGLGANEKLFF
TRBV7-9	TRBJ1-1	.	CASSLERATEAFF
TRBV16	TRBJ2-2	.	CASSQSPAGELFF
TRBV7-2	TRBJ2-7	.	CASSSSIDSYEQYF
TRBV15	TRBJ2-5	.	CATSRGGSLRNPETQYF
TRBV6-5	TRBJ2-7	.	CASRRPGEEYEQYF
TRBV15	TRBJ2-3	.	CATSRAQRGDTQYF
TRBV19	TRBJ1-2	.	CASSILPGGGYGYTF
TRBV5-4	TRBJ1-6	.	CASSFPRSPLHF
TRBV7-8	TRBJ2-5	.	CASSLVRLGSQYF
TRBV30	TRBJ1-6	.	CAWAGDAKPLHF